This TCR beta chain derives from a study of blood T cell repertoires in COVID-19. On the study more broadly: Whether acute or convalescent, the COVID-19 samples came from the United States, Italy and Spain.

This table comes from immunoSEQ multiplex PCR, and its TCRdb copy is limited to in-frame clones, with some not included. The sample contains around 100,000 clones, more than 70% of which appear only once. The CDR3 has 12 residues. With 8 bases clipped from V and 3 bases from J, the junction kept 3 bases outside the gene matches. The chain couples TRBV12-3 or TRBV12-4 to TRBJ2-5; 7 bases match TRBD1. Sequencing was carried out using peripheral blood. The origin of this receptor is a human donor in a cohort sampled during active COVID-19. The CDR3 region is CASGQAKETQYF. DNA of the CDR3: TGTGCCAGCGGACAGGCCAAAGAGACCCAGTACTTC.